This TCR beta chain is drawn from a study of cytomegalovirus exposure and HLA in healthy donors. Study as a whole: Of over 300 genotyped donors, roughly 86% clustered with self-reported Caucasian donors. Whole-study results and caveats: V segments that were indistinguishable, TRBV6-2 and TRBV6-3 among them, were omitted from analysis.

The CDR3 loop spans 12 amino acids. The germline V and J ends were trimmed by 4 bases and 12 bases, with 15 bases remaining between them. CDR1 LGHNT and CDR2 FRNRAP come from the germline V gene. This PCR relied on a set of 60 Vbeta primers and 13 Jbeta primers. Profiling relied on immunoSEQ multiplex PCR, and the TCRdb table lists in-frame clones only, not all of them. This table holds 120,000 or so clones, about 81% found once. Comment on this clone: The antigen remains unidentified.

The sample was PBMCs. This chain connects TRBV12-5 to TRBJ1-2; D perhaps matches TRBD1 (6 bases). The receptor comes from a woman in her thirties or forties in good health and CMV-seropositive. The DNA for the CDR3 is TGTGCTAGTGGTTCGCCAGGGGACGTCCACACCTTC. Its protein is CASGSPGDVHTF.